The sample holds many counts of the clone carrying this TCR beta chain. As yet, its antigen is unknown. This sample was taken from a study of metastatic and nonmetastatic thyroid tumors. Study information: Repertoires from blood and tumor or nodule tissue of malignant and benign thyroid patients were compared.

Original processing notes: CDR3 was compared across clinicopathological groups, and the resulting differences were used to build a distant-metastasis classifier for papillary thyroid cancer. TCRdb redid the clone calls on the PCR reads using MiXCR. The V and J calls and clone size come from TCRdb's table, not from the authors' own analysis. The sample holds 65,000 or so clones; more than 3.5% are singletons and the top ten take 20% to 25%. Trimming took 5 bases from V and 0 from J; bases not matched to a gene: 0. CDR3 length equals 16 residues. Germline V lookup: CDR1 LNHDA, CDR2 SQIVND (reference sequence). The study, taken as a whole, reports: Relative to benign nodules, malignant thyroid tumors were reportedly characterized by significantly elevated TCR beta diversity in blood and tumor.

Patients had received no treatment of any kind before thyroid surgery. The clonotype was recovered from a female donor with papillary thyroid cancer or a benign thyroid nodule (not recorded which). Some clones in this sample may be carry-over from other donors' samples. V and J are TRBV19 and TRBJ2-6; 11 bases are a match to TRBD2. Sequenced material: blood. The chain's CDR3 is CASSGTSGSGANVLTF. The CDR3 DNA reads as TGTGCCAGTAGTGGGACTAGCGGCTCTGGGGCCAACGTCCTGACTTTC.